The 17 T cell receptor beta chains presented below share a single source sample, sequenced in a study of patients and donors after allogeneic stem cell transplantation. TCRdb processed the RT-PCR reads anew with MiXCR; each CDR3 protein has one entry. This table holds 800,000 to 1,000,000 distinct CDR3 sequences, more than 15% found once. The material sequenced was blood, either unsorted or a sorted T cell fraction (not recorded which). Source of these receptors: a human donor who was either an allogeneic HSCT recipient or a stem cell or donor lymphocyte infusion donor (not recorded which). It is not recorded whose cells these are; they may come from a transplant donor.

The chain carries TRBV2 and TRBJ2-1; 7 positions match TRBD2. CDR1 SNHLY and CDR2 FYNNEI come from the germline V gene. V shed 5 bases, J shed 10 bases, and the junction held 8 bases outside the gene matches. The CDR3 contains 13 residues. The CDR3 here is CASSPGLRMEQFF. The CDR3 DNA reads TGTGCCAGCAGTCCGGGACTACGAATGGAGCAGTTCTTC.

There are a few counts of this clonotype. The V call is TRBV28, the J call TRBJ1-2; 7 nucleotides align to TRBD1. CDR1 and CDR2 from the germline V gene are MDHEN and SYDVKM. Trimming at V came to 4 bases and at J to 2 bases, leaving 7 bases not matched to a gene. The CDR3 contains 15 residues. In DNA, the CDR3 is TGTGCCAGCAGTTCTAGCGGCAGGGGGAACTATGGCTACACCTTC. Protein product: CASSSSGRGNYGYTF.

This clonotype came up many times. The V gene is TRBV6-6, the J gene TRBJ2-1; 9 nucleotides align to TRBD2. CDR1 and CDR2 (germline): MNHNY, SVGAGI (reference sequence). The length of the CDR3 is 13 residues. The V and J ends lost 4 bases and 6 bases, in that order; junction bases with no gene match: 1. The CDR3 nucleotides are TGTGCCAGCAGTTGGCGGGAGGGCAATGAGCAGTTCTTC. This encodes CASSWREGNEQFF.

This clonotype was seen many times. V gene TRBV29-1 combines with J gene TRBJ1-1; D gene uncertain. The germline V gene encodes CDR1 SQVTM and CDR2 ANQGSEA. V lost 5 bases to trimming and J lost 1 base, with 11 bases between them. The CDR3 covers 13 residues. The CDR3 loop reads CSVHGLQNTEAFF. In nucleotides, the CDR3 is TGCAGCGTTCACGGATTGCAGAACACTGAAGCTTTCTTT.

The table lists this clonotype with many counts. This chain connects TRBV5-1 to TRBJ2-5; no reliable D call. V lost 4 bases and J lost 0, with 4 bases in between. The CDR3 sequence is 12 residues long. Germline-derived CDR1 and CDR2 are SGHRS and YFSETQ. The CDR3 bases are TGCGCCAGCAGCAGGTACCAAGAGACCCAGTACTTC. The encoded protein is CASSRYQETQYF.

This clonotype was detected only once. The chain combines TRBV7-8 with TRBJ2-7; TRBD2 matches at 9 bases. This CDR3 region has 15 residues. V trimming: 3 bases; J trimming: 5 bases; junction bases outside the gene matches: 8. The germline V gene encodes CDR1 SGHVS and CDR2 FQNEAQ. The CDR3 region has the DNA TGTGCCAGCAGCTTCCTGGCGGGAGGGCCGAACGAGCAGTACTTC. Protein sequence: CASSFLAGGPNEQYF. The variable domain in full, with the rest retrieved from reference TRBV7-8 and TRBJ2-7, is GAGVSQSPRYKVAKRGQDVALRCDPISGHVSLFWYQQALGQGPEFLTYFQNEAQLDKSGLPSDRFFAERPEGSVSTLKIQRTQQEDSAVYLCASSFLAGGPNEQYFGPGTRLTVT.

This clonotype was observed at least ten times. The V call is TRBV12-3 or TRBV12-4, the J call TRBJ1-2; D gene ambiguous. The V and J ends lost 5 bases and 1 base respectively, with 8 bases between them. The CDR3 consists of 13 residues. Written as DNA, the CDR3 is TGTGCCAGCAGTACTCCAAATAACTATGGCTACACCTTC. Its protein is CASSTPNNYGYTF.

The V gene is TRBV15, the J gene TRBJ2-3, with D unresolved. Trimming shortened V by 8 bases and J by 7 bases, and 10 bases separated the two germline ends. Germline V gives CDR1 LNHNV, CDR2 YYDKDF (reference sequence). This CDR3 has 11 residues. The CDR3 coding sequence is TGTGCCACCGGCCCTCCGTATACGCAGTATTTT. It yields the protein CATGPPYTQYF. The whole variable domain, filled in from reference TRBV15 and TRBJ2-3, reads DAMVIQNPRYQVTQFGKPVTLSCSQTLNHNVMYWYQQKSSQAPKLLFHYYDKDFNNEADTPDNFQSRRPNTSFCFLDIRSPGLGDTAMYLCATGPPYTQYFGPGTRLTVL.

This clonotype was seen a few times. CDR3 nucleotides: TGCGCCAGCAGCCACGGGACAGGGCTCGAGAACACTGAAGCTTTCTTT. Amino acids: CASSHGTGLENTEAFF. This chain links TRBV5-1 with TRBJ1-1, with 9 bases lining up with TRBD1. With 4 bases clipped from V and 1 base from J, the junction kept 8 bases outside the gene matches. This CDR3 is 16 amino acids long. The germline CDR1 and CDR2 sequences are SGHRS and YFSETQ.

This clonotype was counted between two and nine times. This chain connects TRBV9 to TRBJ2-3, with 7 positions matching TRBD2. Germline lookup yields CDR1 SGDLS and CDR2 YYNGEE. J gave up 3 bases and V 7 bases, and 11 bases lay outside the gene matches. This CDR3 is 15 amino acids long. CDR3 region: CASDLRGVKTDTQYF. CDR3 coding DNA: TGTGCCAGCGATCTCCGGGGGGTTAAAACAGATACGCAGTATTTT.

The chain has TRBV20-1 and TRBJ1-4; the D is unclear. V lost 5 bases to trimming and J lost 7 bases, with 14 bases between them. From germline, CDR1 is DFQATT and CDR2 SNEGSKA (reference sequence). The length of the CDR3 is 13 residues. CDR3 protein: CSALEPMAEKLFF. The CDR3 DNA sequence: TGCAGTGCTCTAGAGCCCATGGCTGAAAAACTGTTTTTT.

The gene calls are TRBV27 and TRBJ2-1; D may correspond to TRBD1 or TRBD2 (5 bases each). The V gene lost 5 bases and the J gene lost 4 bases, with 18 bases spanning the gap. Per the germline V gene, CDR1 is MNHEY and CDR2 is SMNVEV (reference sequence). This CDR3 is built from 16 residues. The CDR3, as DNA: TGTGCCAGCAGTCCCTTCGGGACGGAGGAATACAATGAGCAGTTCTTC. The encoded protein is CASSPFGTEEYNEQFF.

This clonotype appeared a few times. The chain combines TRBV6-1 with TRBJ1-3; the D gene is possibly TRBD1 (5 bases). There are 14 residues in the CDR3. Trimming removed 6 bases from V and 2 bases from J, with 11 bases in between. Germline values: CDR1 MNHNS, CDR2 SASEGT. The CDR3 bases are TGTGCCAGCAGAAGGGGTGAAACTGGAAACACCATATATTTT. Its protein is CASRRGETGNTIYF.

This clonotype was seen a handful of times. The rearrangement joins TRBV29-1 to TRBJ1-1; 7 nucleotides line up with TRBD1. With 6 bases clipped from V and 1 base from J, the junction kept 17 bases outside the gene matches. Germline V gives CDR1 SQVTM, CDR2 ANQGSEA. The CDR3 has 17 residues. CDR3 DNA: TGCAGCGTCCTCGGGCGACAGGGAAGGTCGTCGAACACTGAAGCTTTCTTT. Translated, it gives CSVLGRQGRSSNTEAFF.

V and J are TRBV9 and TRBJ2-1; D may be TRBD1 (6 bases). Looked up from germline, CDR1 is SGDLS and CDR2 is YYNGEE. Trimming left V 9 bases short and J 7 bases short, with 11 bases between. There are 11 residues in the CDR3. The CDR3 spells CATGRGNEQFF. The CDR3 DNA reads as TGTGCCACCGGTAGGGGGAATGAGCAGTTCTTC. The whole variable domain, filled in from reference TRBV9 and TRBJ2-1, reads DSGVTQTPKHLITATGQRVTLRCSPRSGDLSVYWYQQSLDQGLQFLIQYYNGEERAKGNILERFSAQQFPDLHSELNLSSLELGDSALYFCATGRGNEQFFGPGTRLTVL.

This rearrangement joins TRBV29-1 to TRBJ2-1; 8 nucleotides match TRBD2. CDR3 length: 14 amino acids. Germline CDR1 and CDR2: SQVTM and ANQGSEA. V gave up 7 bases and J gave up 1 base; unmatched junction bases: 6. The CDR3 sequence: CSAVKRESYNEQFF. The CDR3 nucleotides read TGCAGCGCCGTCAAGCGGGAGTCCTACAATGAGCAGTTCTTC.

As for this clonotype: Sequence at one end of the junction differs from germline and may be a read error. V usage is TRBV5-1 and J usage is TRBJ2-3; D may be TRBD1 (5 bases). The length of the CDR3 is 15 residues. Germline V gene lookup returns CDR1 SGHRS and CDR2 YFSETQ. The CDR3 region is CASSFHRKSIDTQYF. In DNA form, the CDR3 reads TGCGCCAGCAGCTTTCACAGGAAAAGCATAGATACGCAGTATTTT.